This T cell receptor beta chain was documented in a study of cytomegalovirus exposure and HLA in healthy donors. V was clipped by 0 bases and J by 5 bases, with 14 bases between them. The CDR3 totals 16 residues. The germline gives CDR1 LGHNA, CDR2 YSLEER. Turning to this clone: Its specificity is unknown.

Findings and caveats of the study: Reports described diagnosis of cytomegalovirus status by the classifier as highly specific and sensitive. The study put 150 to 200 TCR beta chains on its list as cytomegalovirus-associated.

The PCR made use of 60 Vbeta and 13 Jbeta primers. Sequencing was performed with immunoSEQ multiplex PCR; in TCRdb, only in-frame clones are kept and a portion is missing. The sample yields about 82,000 clones, 78% seen once. Sample: PBMCs. The chain employs TRBV4-3 and TRBJ1-5; D is possibly TRBD1 (5 bases). The TCR comes from a male donor in good health and CMV-seropositive. The CDR3: CASSQDSVWGDQPQHF. CDR3 in DNA: TGCGCCAGCAGCCAAGATAGTGTCTGGGGGGATCAGCCCCAGCATTTT.